The 5 T cell receptor beta chains presented below share a single source sample, sequenced in a study of T cells in Graves' hyperthyroidism and ophthalmopathy. Template material for amplifying TCR beta CDR3 regions consisted of RNA transcripts. First-round RT-PCR of the TCR CDR3 relied on the HTBI primer set. A single record per CDR3 protein comes from TCRdb applying MiXCR to the multiplex PCR reads. Here the sample spans some 620,000 distinct CDR3 sequences, roughly 17% being singletons. Sequencing was done on a sample of blood. These receptors came from a woman aged 25 to 39 with Graves' hyperthyroidism.

This clonotype was recorded at least ten times. J is TRBJ2-7 and V is TRBV20-1; TRBD1 matches 7 bases. Unmatched junction bases numbered 12, after V lost 5 bases and J lost 2 bases. The CDR3 spans 15 residues. Per the germline V gene, CDR1 is DFQATT and CDR2 is SNEGSKA (reference sequence). In DNA form, the CDR3 reads TGCAGTGCTCAAATGGTCGGGACAGCCCCCTACGAGCAGTACTTC. Its protein product is CSAQMVGTAPYEQYF.

This clonotype was recorded a few times. The gene calls are TRBV5-1 and TRBJ2-7; D assignment may be TRBD1 or TRBD2 (5 bases each). CDR3 length: 15 residues. Trimming removed 3 bases at V and 6 bases at J, with 19 bases between. Germline CDR1 SGHRS, CDR2 YFSETQ. The CDR3 coding sequence is TGCGCCAGCAGCTACGGGACGCGAAACGGACTCGAGCAGTACTTC. It yields the protein CASSYGTRNGLEQYF.

This clonotype was seen many times. The rearrangement uses TRBV29-1 and TRBJ1-1; perhaps TRBD1 as D (6 bases). This CDR3 contains 13 residues. Trimming took off 4 bases at V and 4 bases at J, with 13 bases between the two ends. In germline, CDR1 is SQVTM, CDR2 ANQGSEA. The CDR3 DNA reads as TGCAGCGTTGTCCCGGGGGCAGGCACTGAAGCTTTCTTT. Translated: CSVVPGAGTEAFF.

Note on this clonotype: Germline is not matched at one junction end, which may reflect a read error. The V call is TRBV5-1, the J call TRBJ2-1; D ambiguous. CDR3 length equals 16 residues. Germline-derived CDR1 and CDR2 are SGHRS and YFSETQ. CDR3 DNA sequence: TGTGCCAGCATCCCTGCTACGGCTCCGTCCTACAATGAGCAGTTCTTC. This sequence encodes CASIPATAPSYNEQFF. Using reference TRBV5-1 and TRBJ2-1 for the parts outside the CDR3, the full variable domain is KAGVTQTPRYLIKTRGQQVTLSCSPISGHRSVSWYQQTPGQGLQFLFEYFSETQRNKGNFPGRFSGRQFSNSRSEMNVSTLELGDSALYLCASIPATAPSYNEQFFGPGTRLTVL.

This clonotype was counted ten times or more. The chain employs TRBV3-1 and TRBJ1-1; D remains unclear. Trimming removed 3 bases from V and 4 bases from J, with 6 bases in between. CDR3 length: 12 residues. CDR1 and CDR2 (germline): LGHDT, YNNKEL (reference sequence). The CDR3 nucleotides read TGTGCCAGCAGCCAGGAAACCACTGAAGCTTTCTTT. This encodes CASSQETTEAFF.